The 32 T cell receptor beta chains below were found in one sample sequenced in a study of blood T cell repertoires in COVID-19. Measured with immunoSEQ multiplex PCR; TCRdb has only the in-frame clones, and not every one. This table holds around 170,000 clones, around 84% found once. Sequences were obtained from peripheral blood. Receptors were obtained from a man aged 25-45 years with active or convalescent COVID-19.

In its sample, this clone was seen a few times. The genes are TRBV9 and TRBJ2-5; 9 bases align to TRBD1. CDR1 SGDLS and CDR2 YYNGEE come from the germline V gene. The CDR3 spans 15 residues. J gave up 4 bases and V 1 base, and 5 bases lay outside the gene matches. CDR3 amino acids: CASSVTGGGGETQYF. The CDR3, as DNA: TGTGCCAGCAGCGTAACAGGGGGCGGAGGAGAGACCCAGTACTTC.

The chain combines TRBV14 with TRBJ2-5, with 9 bases aligning to TRBD2. CDR1 and CDR2 from the germline V gene are SGHDN and FVKESK. Trimming at V came to 0 bases and at J to 4 bases, leaving 9 bases not matched to a gene. The CDR3 loop spans 17 amino acids. DNA of the CDR3: TGTGCCAGCAGCCAAGATTTTCGCGGGAGGGGTAGAGAGACCCAGTACTTC. Translating gives CASSQDFRGRGRETQYF.

The rearrangement links TRBV6-5 to TRBJ1-4, with TRBD1 matching 7 bases. In germline, CDR1 is MNHEY, CDR2 SVGAGI. V was clipped by 7 bases and J by 7 bases; unmatched bases: 9. The CDR3 consists of 14 residues. The CDR3 sequence: CASKGAGHPEKLFF. The CDR3 nucleotides read TGTGCCAGCAAGGGGGCGGGACATCCTGAAAAACTGTTTTTT.

This clone was counted only a few times. This chain links TRBV14 with TRBJ1-2; D gene uncertain. CDR1 and CDR2 from the germline V gene are SGHDN and FVKESK. The length of the CDR3 is 13 residues. V was pared by 6 bases and J by 4 bases, with 12 bases between. The DNA of the CDR3 is TGTGCCAGCAGTCGAGCGGGAGTCTATGGCTACACCTTC. Protein product: CASSRAGVYGYTF.

J is TRBJ2-7 and V is TRBV10-3; weak D call: TRBD1 (6 bases). This CDR3 region has 12 residues. V lost 6 bases and J 3 bases, leaving 9 bases between the germline ends. Germline-derived CDR1 and CDR2 are ENHRY and SYGVKD. CDR3: CAISEQGYEQYV. CDR3 nucleotides: TGTGCCATCAGCGAACAGGGCTACGAGCAGTACGTC.

The genes are TRBV12-5 and TRBJ1-2, with a weak D call TRBD1 (5 bases). The CDR3 contains 14 residues. V lost 0 bases to trimming and J lost 3 bases, with 8 bases between them. Germline V gives CDR1 LGHNT, CDR2 FRNRAP. DNA for the CDR3: TGTGCTAGTGGTTTGGTAGAACAGGACTATGGCTACACCTTC. The encoded protein is CASGLVEQDYGYTF.

The V and J genes are TRBV28 and TRBJ1-5; 10 nucleotides match TRBD1. This CDR3 has 19 amino acids. Germline trimming cut 8 bases from V and 0 bases from J; bases unmatched to any gene: 16. Germline-derived CDR1 and CDR2 are MDHEN and SYDVKM. The CDR3 nucleotides read TGTGCCAGCCTTCTCTCGACCGGGACAGGGGCGGGTAGCAATCAGCCCCAGCATTTT. This codes for CASLLSTGTGAGSNQPQHF.

This chain uses TRBV27 with TRBJ2-7, with 11 bases matching TRBD2. J lost 2 bases, V lost 8 bases, and 11 bases had no gene match. This CDR3 has 16 residues. Germline V gives CDR1 MNHEY, CDR2 SMNVEV (reference sequence). CDR3 in amino acids: CASGEDSGRVTYEQYF. Here the CDR3 DNA reads TGTGCCAGCGGGGAAGATAGCGGGAGGGTAACCTACGAGCAGTACTTC.

The chain uses TRBV11-3 and TRBJ1-2; the match to TRBD1 covers 7 bases. The germline V gene encodes CDR1 SGHNT and CDR2 YENEEA. CDR3 size: 13 residues. V trimming: 5 bases; J trimming: 1 base; junction bases outside the gene matches: 1. The CDR3 reads CASSRQGNYGYTF. The CDR3 DNA sequence: TGTGCCAGCAGCCGACAGGGTAACTATGGCTACACCTTC.

The chain combines TRBV30 with TRBJ1-4, with 7 bases matching TRBD1. Germline CDR1 and CDR2: GTSNPN and SVGIG (reference sequence). This CDR3 is 16 amino acids long. The V and J ends lost 0 bases and 3 bases, in that order; junction bases with no gene match: 7. CDR3 coding DNA: TGTGCCTGGAGTGTCGGAGGGGGCACGTCTAATGAAAAACTGTTTTTT. Protein product: CAWSVGGGTSNEKLFF.

This rearrangement joins TRBV9 to TRBJ2-3; 7 bases fit TRBD1. CDR3 length: 15 residues. CDR1 and CDR2 (germline): SGDLS, YYNGEE. The trim removed 3 bases at V and 3 bases at J, leaving 7 bases unmatched. The CDR3 DNA is TGTGCCAGCAGCGCCGTGGGACAGCATACAGATACGCAGTATTTT. This translates into CASSAVGQHTDTQYF.

This chain connects TRBV7-9 to TRBJ1-1; D gene unclear. Trimming left V 5 bases short and J 5 bases short, with 15 bases between. The CDR3 is made up of 14 amino acids. CDR1 and CDR2 from the germline V gene are SEHNR and FQNEAQ (reference sequence). The CDR3 nucleotides read TGTGCCAGCAGCGGGGAGGCGGCGCATACTGAAGCTTTCTTT. It specifies CASSGEAAHTEAFF. Looking up the rest from reference TRBV7-9 and TRBJ1-1 gives the full variable domain: DTGVSQNPRHKITKRGQNVTFRCDPISEHNRLYWYRQTLGQGPEFLTYFQNEAQLEKSRLLSDRFSAERPKGSFSTLEIQRTEQGDSAMYLCASSGEAAHTEAFFGQGTRLTVV.

This chain uses TRBV18 with TRBJ2-3, with 7 bases matching TRBD1. The V segment lost 1 base and the J segment 4 bases; nucleotides outside the gene matches: 5. Germline values: CDR1 KGHSH, CDR2 LQKENI. The CDR3 consists of 15 residues. The CDR3 coding sequence is TGTGCCAGCTCACCACAGGGACAGCCGGCAGATACGCAGTATTTT. Translation gives CASSPQGQPADTQYF. Full variable domain (outside the CDR3, taken from reference TRBV18 and TRBJ2-3): NAGVMQNPRHLVRRRGQEARLRCSPMKGHSHVYWYRQLPEEGLKFMVYLQKENIIDESGMPKERFSAEFPKEGPSILRIQQVVRGDSAAYFCASSPQGQPADTQYFGPGTRLTVL.

V and J are TRBV4-2 and TRBJ2-5; the match to TRBD2 covers 13 bases. CDR3 length: 17 amino acids. V lost 2 bases, J lost 2 bases, and 5 bases stayed unmatched. CDR1 is LGHNA, CDR2 YNFKEQ, per germline. The chain's CDR3 is CASSQQGTSGVQETQYF. In DNA form, the CDR3 reads TGTGCCAGCAGCCAACAAGGGACTAGCGGGGTTCAAGAGACCCAGTACTTC.

The chain has TRBV6-5 and TRBJ1-2, with 9 bases aligning to TRBD1. The CDR3 totals 13 residues. J gave up 8 bases and V 6 bases, and 7 bases lay outside the gene matches. From germline, CDR1 is MNHEY and CDR2 SVGAGI. The CDR3 DNA reads as TGTGCCAGCAGCCTAACAGGGGGCGTCGGCTACACCTTC. Translating it yields CASSLTGGVGYTF.

A few counts support this clone. The chain recombines TRBV27 with TRBJ1-2, with 8 bases matching TRBD1. V lost 0 bases and J lost 7; bases outside the gene matches: 7. The CDR3 length is 15 residues. Germline CDR1 is MNHEY and CDR2 is SMNVEV (reference sequence). CDR3 coding DNA: TGTGCCAGCAGTTTATCCCTGGGGCAGGGGGCTGGCTACACCTTC. Residues: CASSLSLGQGAGYTF.

The chain combines TRBV19 with TRBJ2-5, with D possibly matching TRBD1 (7 bases). Trimming removed 1 base from V and 1 base from J, with 16 bases in between. This CDR3 is built from 17 residues. Germline V gene lookup returns CDR1 LNHDA and CDR2 SQIVND (reference sequence). The DNA for the CDR3 is TGTGCCAGTAGTATAGGAGGTCCAGGGGGAGGCCAAGAGACCCAGTACTTC. This sequence encodes CASSIGGPGGGQETQYF. Together with reference TRBV19 and TRBJ2-5, the CDR3 gives the full variable domain: DGGITQSPKYLFRKEGQNVTLSCEQNLNHDAMYWYRQDPGQGLRLIYYSQIVNDFQKGDIAEGYSVSREKKESFPLTVTSAQKNPTAFYLCASSIGGPGGGQETQYFGPGTRLLVL.

This clone was counted between two and nine times. The chain carries TRBV19 and TRBJ1-1, with no clear D. The CDR3 runs to 14 residues. Deletions cut 3 bases from V and 0 bases from J, with 8 bases between. Germline V gives CDR1 LNHDA, CDR2 SQIVND (reference sequence). The CDR3 region has the DNA TGTGCCAGTAGTATGAGAGAAGTGAACACTGAAGCTTTCTTT. Its translation is CASSMREVNTEAFF.

The chain carries TRBV2 and TRBJ2-3, with 7 bases that match TRBD1. Trimming removed 6 bases from V and 4 bases from J; junction bases left unmatched: 7. This CDR3 has 14 amino acids. Germline V CDR1 and CDR2: SNHLY, FYNNEI. The CDR3 is CASSPDRAADTQYF. DNA for the CDR3: TGTGCCAGCAGCCCAGACAGGGCGGCAGATACGCAGTATTTT.

This clone appeared a few times. The V and J genes are TRBV3-1 (or the pseudogene TRBV3-2) and TRBJ1-2; 10 bases line up with TRBD1. Germline V gene sequence: CDR1 LGHDT, CDR2 YNNKEL (reference sequence). The CDR3 loop spans 14 amino acids. V lost 4 bases and J lost 6; bases outside the gene matches: 5. CDR3 nucleotides: TGTGCCAGCAGCCCTGGGACAGGGGAAAATGGCTACACCTTC. It translates to CASSPGTGENGYTF.

This chain connects TRBV5-1 to TRBJ1-1, with D perhaps matching TRBD1 (6 bases). The CDR3 totals 15 residues. V was pared by 4 bases and J by 0 bases, with 13 bases between. CDR1 SGHRS and CDR2 YFSETQ come from the germline V gene. The CDR3 reads CASSKEDSLNTEAFF. The CDR3 coding sequence is TGCGCCAGCAGCAAGGAGGACAGTTTGAACACTGAAGCTTTCTTT.

CDR3 in DNA: TGTGCCAGCAGCCCTCGTAGTTCACCCAACGAGCAGTACTTC. Translated: CASSPRSSPNEQYF. The gene calls are TRBV7-9 and TRBJ2-7; D is unclear. CDR1 is SEHNR, CDR2 FQNEAQ, per germline (reference sequence). Trimming removed 5 bases from V and 5 bases from J, with 16 bases in between. The CDR3 spans 14 residues. The full variable domain, in which reference TRBV7-9 and TRBJ2-7 provide the parts outside the CDR3, is DTGVSQNPRHKITKRGQNVTFRCDPISEHNRLYWYRQTLGQGPEFLTYFQNEAQLEKSRLLSDRFSAERPKGSFSTLEIQRTEQGDSAMYLCASSPRSSPNEQYFGPGTRLTVT.

The chain joins TRBV9 to TRBJ2-2; perhaps TRBD1 as D (6 bases). Germline loops: CDR1 SGDLS, CDR2 YYNGEE. This CDR3 spans 14 amino acids. The V end lost 3 bases, the J end lost 9 bases, and 15 bases lay between the germline ends. DNA of the CDR3: TGTGCCAGCAGCGGGGACATACTCCGGCGGGAGCTGTTTTTT. Protein: CASSGDILRRELFF.

Here the CDR3 reads CASSIDSLERPQHF. CDR3 coding DNA: TGTGCCAGTAGTATTGACTCCCTAGAGCGGCCCCAGCATTTT. The V call is TRBV19, the J call TRBJ1-5, with D uncertain. Deletions cut 3 bases from V and 9 bases from J, with 15 bases between. The CDR3 contains 14 residues. Looked up from germline, CDR1 is LNHDA and CDR2 is SQIVND (reference sequence).

The J gene is TRBJ1-1, the V gene TRBV29-1; D ambiguous. The CDR3 has 15 amino acids. In germline, CDR1 is SQVTM, CDR2 ANQGSEA. V shed 5 bases and J shed 0 bases, with 16 bases lying between them. CDR3 sequence (DNA): TGCAGCGTTCCTTCAGAAGTAGCCCTGAACACTGAAGCTTTCTTT. Translation gives CSVPSEVALNTEAFF.

The V gene is TRBV5-1, the J gene TRBJ2-6, with TRBD1 matching over 7 bases. Germline V gene data show CDR1 as SGHRS and CDR2 as YFSETQ. V was pared by 5 bases and J by 2 bases, with 4 bases of the junction left unmatched. The CDR3 sequence is 15 residues long. CDR3 in amino acids: CASRIQGTGANVLTF. CDR3 coding DNA: TGCGCCAGCAGGATACAGGGGACTGGGGCCAACGTCCTGACTTTC. Variable domain in full (rest from reference TRBV5-1 and TRBJ2-6): KAGVTQTPRYLIKTRGQQVTLSCSPISGHRSVSWYQQTPGQGLQFLFEYFSETQRNKGNFPGRFSGRQFSNSRSEMNVSTLELGDSALYLCASRIQGTGANVLTFGAGSRLTVL.

The V call is TRBV15, the J call TRBJ2-3; D ambiguous. The CDR3 has 13 amino acids. Trimming shortened V by 0 bases and J by 4 bases, and 5 bases separated the two germline ends. Looked up from germline, CDR1 is LNHNV and CDR2 is YYDKDF (reference sequence). CDR3: CATSREISDTQYF. CDR3 in DNA: TGTGCCACCAGCAGAGAAATATCAGATACGCAGTATTTT. The variable domain in full, completed from reference TRBV15 and TRBJ2-3, reads DAMVIQNPRYQVTQFGKPVTLSCSQTLNHNVMYWYQQKSSQAPKLLFHYYDKDFNNEADTPDNFQSRRPNTSFCFLDIRSPGLGDTAMYLCATSREISDTQYFGPGTRLTVL.

This chain connects TRBV6-6 to TRBJ1-5; D is unclear. This CDR3 spans 12 amino acids. Between the trimmed V and J ends, which lost 8 bases and 4 bases, there was a span of 9 bases. Germline CDR1 is MNHNY and CDR2 is SVGAGI (reference sequence). The CDR3 nucleotides read TGTGCCAGCTGTAATCGTAATCAGCCCCAGCATTTT. It encodes CASCNRNQPQHF.

The chain links TRBV10-1 to TRBJ1-6; D may be TRBD1 (5 bases). The CDR3 is made up of 14 amino acids. From germline, CDR1 is WNHNN and CDR2 SYGVQD (reference sequence). Deletions cut 4 bases from V and 7 bases from J, with 11 bases between. The CDR3 region has the DNA TGCGCCAGCAGTGTAAAAGGGGTCAATTCACCCCTCCACTTT. This codes for CASSVKGVNSPLHF.

This clone came up once. The chain joins TRBV7-2 to TRBJ1-1; the match to TRBD1 covers 9 bases. After removal of 1 base from V and 2 bases from J, the junction contained 5 bases not matched to a gene. CDR3 length: 16 amino acids. Germline CDR1 SGHTA, CDR2 FQGNSA. The CDR3 sequence is CASSLGLTGGNTEAFF. The CDR3 DNA sequence: TGTGCCAGCAGCTTAGGCCTGACAGGGGGAAACACTGAAGCTTTCTTT.

This chain uses TRBV4-3 with TRBJ1-4; 9 bases map to TRBD1. V was pared by 4 bases and J by 4 bases, with 4 bases of the junction left unmatched. The germline CDR1 and CDR2 sequences are LGHNA and YSLEER. This CDR3 is built from 15 residues. The CDR3: CASSRGTGNNEKLFF. CDR3 in DNA: TGCGCCAGCAGCCGCGGGACAGGGAATAATGAAAAACTGTTTTTT.

The chain employs TRBV6-5 and TRBJ2-7; perhaps TRBD2 as D (6 bases). V lost 5 bases, J lost 6 bases, and 20 bases lay in between. The CDR3 is 15 residues long. Per the germline V gene, CDR1 is MNHEY and CDR2 is SVGAGI. This CDR3 reads CASSPTRTKPSEQYV. In nucleotides, the CDR3 is TGTGCCAGCAGTCCAACCCGGACTAAGCCCTCCGAGCAGTACGTC.